This T cell receptor (beta chain) derives from a study of cytomegalovirus exposure and HLA in healthy donors (dated by TCRdb to 2017 to 2019). Regarding the study in general: According to an earlier analysis of a few hundred of the donors, about 170 million T cells yielded 120 million or so unique TCR beta sequences and around 280 Gb of sequence data. Donor age, sex, ethnicity and CMV serostatus were collected together with the repertoire data. Roughly 300 gigabases of sequencing data and around 88 million unique TCR sequences made up an early release that covered around 640 HLA-typed donors. The number of donors typed differed by locus, with about 629-630 for A, B, C, DRB1 and DQB1, more than 500 for DQA1, over 600 for DPA1, and around 460 for DPB1. The study was designed to test whether signatures of past pathogen exposure could be identified by cataloging public T cell receptors. An earlier analysis of around 580 of the donors used high-throughput TCR beta sequencing to judge whether each TCR beta V gene segment behaved as functional or pseudogenic. In addition to the first cohort of 666 subjects, a separate validation cohort of 130 or so different subjects was used. Across under 500 genotyped donors of the cohort, an average of approximately 200,000 unique TCR beta nucleotide sequences per donor were sequenced, and roughly a sixth of those sequences were non-productive. A later analysis re-analyzed previously published TCR beta repertoires from 600 to 850 donors and added high-resolution HLA genotyping to study TCR occurrence patterns. The study used immunosequencing to profile the T cell repertoires of 670 or so subjects and linked those repertoires to cytomegalovirus serostatus. In the later analysis, no new phenotypic data were used to find candidate immune exposures; instead, reliance was placed on TCR beta sequences and their occurrence across donors. To predict cytomegalovirus infection status, the study combined high-throughput TCR immunosequencing, statistical association of individual TCRs with disease status, and machine learning. All discovery cohort repertoires had been generated using a single sequencing platform. Because of strong linkage in the cohort, a handful of DR-DQ haplotypes were treated as single units for association and clustering. The genetic ancestry cluster associated with self-reported Caucasian donors included 80% to 90% of the roughly 390 genotyped donors. Class I and class II HLA loci were covered by the typing at four-digit resolution. Genome-wide SNP genotypes for about 60% of the roughly 670 donors were used in a later genetic analysis, which treated that subset as a discovery cohort. What the work shows at the level of the full study, not this receptor alone: A later analysis reported that several top co-occurrence clusters appeared linked to parvovirus B19, influenza, CMV and Epstein-Barr virus. Sequencing depth was assumed to be roughly uniform across donors in the presence/absence analyses, though that assumption may not hold. Correlated functional status among segregating V segments might reflect linkage disequilibrium, but an unknown experimental factor could not be ruled out. An association between a missense DCLRE1C variant and V-gene and J-gene trimming of TCR beta chains was found in a later genetic analysis and replicated in an independent cohort. Cytomegalovirus status was reported to be diagnosed by the classifier with high specificity and sensitivity in both the original and validation cohorts. The 87-base-pair reads could not distinguish some IMGT-functional V segments, including TRBV6-2 and TRBV6-3, so those segments were excluded. According to the authors, the approach could potentially be generalized to other disease states and immunological phenotypes. HLA typing was unavailable for some donors at each locus, so association tests used only the typed subset. A later analysis associated about 17,000 TCR beta sequences with specific HLA alleles at a false discovery rate of 0.05. Immune exposure information for the cohort was limited to CMV serostatus. In a later analysis, the rate of TCR association differed among HLA loci, with DRB1 alleles having the most associated TCRs and HLA-C alleles having the fewest. Because counts were too low, more than 15 rarely observed V segments, including chromosome 9 orphons, were excluded from the earlier analysis of around 590 of the donors. A further reported finding was that TCR beta sequences accurately predicted the HLA-A and HLA-B alleles for most subjects in the first cohort. In vitro tests confirmed that three of the cytomegalovirus-associated TCR beta chains recognize cytomegalovirus antigens. In a later analysis, HLA-associated TCR beta chains showed more clonal expansion and lower generation probabilities than non-associated chains that were equally common. Most CMV-associated TCR beta chains appeared to be HLA-restricted in a later analysis, and the HLA associations seemed to be driven largely by CMV exposure. The cohort was sequenced for TCR beta chains only, and without alpha or paired-chain data the features that could be detected were limited. An earlier analysis of some 590 of the donors showed that most TCR beta V segments appeared in productive rearrangements either about 90% or about 30% of the time, which broadly matched IMGT annotations. The sequencing pipeline was judged likely to have produced a cluster of highly shared sequence variants as a technical artifact. In the study, 150 to 200 TCR beta chains were listed as associated with cytomegalovirus. Most TCR sequences were observed very rarely across donors, whereas some public TCRs were present in many individuals. According to a later genetic analysis, donors in an Asian-associated ancestry cluster had fewer N-insertions in productive TCRs than the approximately 700-donor mean. Strong co-occurrence of HLA alleles, especially DR and DQ, made assigning TCR associations to individual alleles difficult.

Library construction relied on the immunoSEQ multiplex PCR assay. A mixture of 60 forward primers for TCR Vbeta segments and 13 reverse primers for TCR Jbeta segments was used in the multiplex PCR. The CDR3 region of rearranged TCR beta genes was amplified from genomic DNA by a multiplex PCR assay. On the Illumina HiSeq System, the amplified TCR beta libraries were sequenced as 87-base-pair reads. The original methods were these. In a later analysis, tens of millions of unique TCR beta chains were counted across the approximately 640 repertoires, and roughly 9.9 million of these chains were shared by at least two donors. A nearest-neighbor algorithm error-corrected the raw reads and collapsed the reads into unique sequences, merging closely related sequences to remove PCR and sequencing errors. CDR3 sequences were aligned to IMGT reference sequences to assign V, D and J gene segments. For a sequence to be retained, at least a six-nucleotide match to both a V gene segment and a J gene segment was required. Rearrangements were classified as productive when the CDR3 lacked stop codons and remained in frame with V and J, and all other rearrangements were classified as non-productive. Following IMGT convention, CDR3 was defined as the stretch from the second conserved V-encoded cysteine up to the conserved J-encoded phenylalanine. In an earlier analysis of just under 600 of the donors, sequences lacking an unambiguous match to a single V gene segment were excluded. In an earlier analysis of some 590 of the donors, a V segment was called functional when productive rearrangements were above 56.7%, and segregating when the standard deviation between donors exceeded 5%. A statistical classification framework was built to diagnose cytomegalovirus status from the catalog of TCR beta chain sequences. A later analysis assigned V and J genes by comparing TCR nucleotide sequences with IMGT/GENE-DB human TR gene sequences. Using the TCRdist pipeline, a later analysis assigned CDR3 sequences along with most-parsimonious VDJ recombination scenarios. In a later analysis, every TCR beta chain was defined by the combination of its CDR3 amino acid sequence and its V-gene family, and reads without a unique V-gene family were dropped. To address suspected cross-contamination and a sequencing artifact, a later analysis removed roughly 580 highly shared, low-generation-probability nucleotide sequences. In a later analysis, a clonal expansion index for each public chain was calculated from normalized within-repertoire ranks of inferred template counts. A later analysis computed generation probabilities with a VDJ recombination model fitted to out-of-frame rearrangements, and checked the results against IGoR. In a later analysis, TCR-TCR, TCR-HLA and TCR-CMV co-occurrence was scored with hypergeometric tests, and a repertoire-size bias correction was applied to TCR pairs. False discovery rates were estimated in a later analysis by permuting HLA or CMV assignments 20 times. In a later analysis, co-occurring TCRs were grouped with DBSCAN, and TCRdist sequence similarity was added when clustering was performed within HLA-allele-positive subsets. Co-occurrence clustering excluded repertoires with fewer than 30,000 or more than 120,000 public chains, plus five with anomalous nucleotide sharing. TCRdb obtained this table from immuneACCESS and retained in-frame rearrangements with V and J assigned. These tables miss some clones; where compared with another copy, unresolved V genes account for less than half of the shortfall, and the remainder is unexplained. V and J calls and clone size are copied from that table; D and trimming were computed from the DNA. Present in this sample are approximately 240,000 clones, over 70% of which were seen just once. Together, the top ten hold roughly 2.5% of the sample.

Counted from cysteine to phenylalanine, this CDR3 has 16 amino acids. The read is trimmed to its CDR3 DNA, 48 bases read in frame from base 1. CDR1 and CDR2 were assigned from the germline V gene as SGHAT and FQNNGV. V drops 5 bases and J drops 1 base, leaving 18 bases in between. To note about this clone: It has no known antigen specificity. One base away there is no much larger clone; base qualities are not given.

The cohort was made up of about 670 healthy bone marrow donors. At the time of sampling, all cohort members were nominally healthy, though unrecorded immune exposures were likely present. The donor tested CMV seropositive and was one of the 289 seropositive cohort members. A peripheral blood sample was provided by each donor, and peripheral blood mononuclear cells were used for TCR beta sequencing. The Qiagen DNeasy Blood Extraction Kit was used to extract genomic DNA from the blood cell samples. The receptor was derived from a woman aged 60 to 75 in good health and CMV-seropositive. This chain joins TRBV11-2 to TRBJ2-7, with TRBD2 as a weak D call on 6 bases. The specimen was PBMCs. Read as DNA, the sequence is TGTGCCAGCAGCCAGGGAGGCGCCAGGAGTTCCTACGAGCAGTACTTC. It is translated as CASSQGGARSSYEQYF.